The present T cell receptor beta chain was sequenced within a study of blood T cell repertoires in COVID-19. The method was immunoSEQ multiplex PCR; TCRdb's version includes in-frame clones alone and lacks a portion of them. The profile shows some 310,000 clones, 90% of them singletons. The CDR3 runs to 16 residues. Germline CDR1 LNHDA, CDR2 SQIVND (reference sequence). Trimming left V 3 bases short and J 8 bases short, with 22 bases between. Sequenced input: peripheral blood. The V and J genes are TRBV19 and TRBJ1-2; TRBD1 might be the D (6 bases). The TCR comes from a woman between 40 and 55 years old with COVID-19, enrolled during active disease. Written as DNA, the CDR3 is TGTGCCAGTAGTATTCGATCCCCCCAGGGGAAGGGAGGCTACACCTTC. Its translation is CASSIRSPQGKGGYTF.